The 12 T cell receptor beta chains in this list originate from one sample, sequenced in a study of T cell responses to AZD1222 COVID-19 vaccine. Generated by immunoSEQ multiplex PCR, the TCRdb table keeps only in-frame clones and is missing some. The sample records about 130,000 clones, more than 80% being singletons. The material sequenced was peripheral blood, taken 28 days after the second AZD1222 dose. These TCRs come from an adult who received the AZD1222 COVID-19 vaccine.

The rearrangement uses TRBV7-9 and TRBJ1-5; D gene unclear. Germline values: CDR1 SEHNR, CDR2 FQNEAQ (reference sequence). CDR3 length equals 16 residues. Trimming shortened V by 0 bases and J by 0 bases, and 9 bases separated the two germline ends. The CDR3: CASSLAGGDSNQPQHF. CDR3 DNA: TGTGCCAGCAGCTTAGCAGGAGGAGATAGCAATCAGCCCCAGCATTTT.

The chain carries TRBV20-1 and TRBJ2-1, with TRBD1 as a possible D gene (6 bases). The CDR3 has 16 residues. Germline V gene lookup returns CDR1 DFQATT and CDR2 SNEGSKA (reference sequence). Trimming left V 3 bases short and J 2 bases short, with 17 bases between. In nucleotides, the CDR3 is TGCAGTGCTAGTCCCTACAGGGTGGGGGCCTACAATGAGCAGTTCTTC. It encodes CSASPYRVGAYNEQFF.

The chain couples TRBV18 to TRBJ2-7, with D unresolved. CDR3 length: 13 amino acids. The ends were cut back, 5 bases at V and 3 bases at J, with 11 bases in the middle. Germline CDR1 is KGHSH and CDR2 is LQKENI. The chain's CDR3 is CASSSDANYEQYF. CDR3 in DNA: TGTGCCAGCTCATCCGACGCTAACTACGAGCAGTACTTC.

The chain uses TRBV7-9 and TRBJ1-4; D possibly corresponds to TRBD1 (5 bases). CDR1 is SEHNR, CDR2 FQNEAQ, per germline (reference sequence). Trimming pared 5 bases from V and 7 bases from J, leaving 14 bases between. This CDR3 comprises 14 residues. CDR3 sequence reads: CASSPGQGPEKLFF. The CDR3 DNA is TGTGCCAGCAGCCCCGGACAAGGACCTGAAAAACTGTTTTTT.

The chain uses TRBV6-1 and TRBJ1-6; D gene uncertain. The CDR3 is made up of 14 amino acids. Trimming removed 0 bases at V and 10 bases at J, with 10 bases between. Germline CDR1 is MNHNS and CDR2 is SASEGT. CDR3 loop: CASSEARVRSPLHF. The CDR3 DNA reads TGTGCCAGCAGTGAAGCGAGGGTCCGCTCACCCCTCCACTTT.

CDR3 coding DNA: TGTGCCTGGAGTACGGGACAGGGCAATCAAGCTTTCTTT. It translates to CAWSTGQGNQAFF. V and J are TRBV30 and TRBJ1-1, with TRBD1 matching over 9 bases. CDR1 is GTSNPN, CDR2 SVGIG, per germline (reference sequence). This CDR3 is built from 13 residues. V gave up 2 bases and J gave up 9 bases; unmatched junction bases: 7.

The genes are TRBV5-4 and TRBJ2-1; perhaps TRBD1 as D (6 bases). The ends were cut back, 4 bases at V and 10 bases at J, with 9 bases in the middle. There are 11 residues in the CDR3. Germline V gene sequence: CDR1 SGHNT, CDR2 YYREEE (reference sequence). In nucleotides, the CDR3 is TGTGCCAGCAGCCTCGGGACAGAGCAGTTCTTC. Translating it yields CASSLGTEQFF.

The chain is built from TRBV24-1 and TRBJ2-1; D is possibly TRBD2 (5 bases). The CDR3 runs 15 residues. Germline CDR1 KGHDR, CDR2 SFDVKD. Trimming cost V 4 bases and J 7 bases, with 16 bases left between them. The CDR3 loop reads CATSELDLPGNEQFF. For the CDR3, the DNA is TGTGCCACCAGTGAACTGGACCTTCCGGGGAATGAGCAGTTCTTC.

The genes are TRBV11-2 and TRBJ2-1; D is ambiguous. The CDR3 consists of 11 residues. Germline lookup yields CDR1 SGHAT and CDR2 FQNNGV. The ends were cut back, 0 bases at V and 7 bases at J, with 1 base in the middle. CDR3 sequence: CASSLDNEQFF. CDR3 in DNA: TGTGCCAGCAGCTTAGATAATGAGCAGTTCTTC.

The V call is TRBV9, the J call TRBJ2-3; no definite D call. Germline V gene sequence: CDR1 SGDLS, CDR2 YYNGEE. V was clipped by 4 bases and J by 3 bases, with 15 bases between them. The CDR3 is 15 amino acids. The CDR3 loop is CASSPQYPGTDTQYF. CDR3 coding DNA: TGTGCCAGCAGCCCGCAATACCCTGGGACAGATACGCAGTATTTT.

The CDR3 region is CASSQWDSSYEQYF. The CDR3, as DNA: TGCGCCAGCAGCCAATGGGACAGCTCCTACGAGCAGTACTTC. V and J are TRBV5-1 and TRBJ2-7; 7 nucleotides match TRBD1. The CDR3 runs to 14 residues. Trimming cost V 4 bases and J 0 bases; bases outside gene matches: 4. Germline V gene lookup returns CDR1 SGHRS and CDR2 YFSETQ.

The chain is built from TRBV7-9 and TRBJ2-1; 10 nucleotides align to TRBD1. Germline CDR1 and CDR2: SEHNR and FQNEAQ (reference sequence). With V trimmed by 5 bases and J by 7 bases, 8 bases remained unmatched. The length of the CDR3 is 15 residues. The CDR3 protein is CASSQNSGQGNEQFF. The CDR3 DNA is TGTGCCAGCAGCCAAAACTCGGGACAGGGGAATGAGCAGTTCTTC.